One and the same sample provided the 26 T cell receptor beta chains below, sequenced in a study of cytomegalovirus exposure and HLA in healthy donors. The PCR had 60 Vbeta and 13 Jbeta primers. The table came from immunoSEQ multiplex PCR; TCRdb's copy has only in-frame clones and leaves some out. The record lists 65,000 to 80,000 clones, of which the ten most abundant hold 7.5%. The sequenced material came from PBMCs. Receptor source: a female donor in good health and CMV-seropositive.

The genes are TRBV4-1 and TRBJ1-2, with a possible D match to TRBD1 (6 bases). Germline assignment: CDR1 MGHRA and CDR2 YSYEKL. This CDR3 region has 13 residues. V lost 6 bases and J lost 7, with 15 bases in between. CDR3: CASRSEGVRGYTF. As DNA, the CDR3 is TGCGCCAGCAGAAGTGAGGGGGTTCGTGGCTACACCTTC.

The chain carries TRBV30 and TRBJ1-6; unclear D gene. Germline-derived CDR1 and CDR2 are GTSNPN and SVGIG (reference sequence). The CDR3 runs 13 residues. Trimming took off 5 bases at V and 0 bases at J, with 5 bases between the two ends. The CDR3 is CAWHSSYNSPLHF. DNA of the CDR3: TGTGCCTGGCACAGCTCCTATAATTCACCCCTCCACTTT. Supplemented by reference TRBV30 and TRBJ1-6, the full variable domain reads SQTIHQWPATLVQPVGSPLSLECTVEGTSNPNLYWYRQAAGRGLQLLFYSVGIGQISSEVPQNLSASRPQDRQFILSSKKLLLSDSGFYLCAWHSSYNSPLHFGNGTRLTVT.

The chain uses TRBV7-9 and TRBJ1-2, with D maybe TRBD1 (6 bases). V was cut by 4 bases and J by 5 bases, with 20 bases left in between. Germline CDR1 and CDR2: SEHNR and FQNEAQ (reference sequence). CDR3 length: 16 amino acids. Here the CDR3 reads CASSSGQFSLGYGYTF. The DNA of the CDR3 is TGTGCCAGCAGCTCTGGACAGTTTTCCCTAGGGTATGGCTACACCTTC. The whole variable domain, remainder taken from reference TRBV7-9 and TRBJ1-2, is DTGVSQNPRHKITKRGQNVTFRCDPISEHNRLYWYRQTLGQGPEFLTYFQNEAQLEKSRLLSDRFSAERPKGSFSTLEIQRTEQGDSAMYLCASSSGQFSLGYGYTFGSGTRLTVV.

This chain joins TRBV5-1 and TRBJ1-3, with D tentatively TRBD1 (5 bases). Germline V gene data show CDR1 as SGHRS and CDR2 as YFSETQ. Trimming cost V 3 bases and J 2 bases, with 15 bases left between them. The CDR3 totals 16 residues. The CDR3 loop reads CASSSTGGQAGNTIYF. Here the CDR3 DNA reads TGCGCCAGCAGCTCCACGGGGGGTCAGGCTGGAAACACCATATATTTT.

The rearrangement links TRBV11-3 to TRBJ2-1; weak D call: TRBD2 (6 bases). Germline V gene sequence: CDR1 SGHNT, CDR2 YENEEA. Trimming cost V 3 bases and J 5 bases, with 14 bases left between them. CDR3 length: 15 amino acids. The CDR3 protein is CASSFTGERNNEQFF. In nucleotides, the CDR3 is TGTGCCAGCAGCTTTACGGGAGAGAGGAACAATGAGCAGTTCTTC.

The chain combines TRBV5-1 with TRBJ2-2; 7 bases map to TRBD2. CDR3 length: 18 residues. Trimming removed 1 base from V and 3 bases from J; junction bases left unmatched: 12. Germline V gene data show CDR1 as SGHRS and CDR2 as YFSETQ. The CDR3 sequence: CASSLNRGERLDTGELFF. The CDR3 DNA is TGCGCCAGCAGCTTGAATCGGGGGGAAAGGTTGGACACCGGGGAGCTGTTTTTT.

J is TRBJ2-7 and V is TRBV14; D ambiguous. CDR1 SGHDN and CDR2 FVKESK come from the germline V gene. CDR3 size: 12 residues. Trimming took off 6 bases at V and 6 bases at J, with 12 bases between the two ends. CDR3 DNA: TGTGCCAGCAGTCCAGGCTGGGTCGAGCAGTACTTC. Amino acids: CASSPGWVEQYF.

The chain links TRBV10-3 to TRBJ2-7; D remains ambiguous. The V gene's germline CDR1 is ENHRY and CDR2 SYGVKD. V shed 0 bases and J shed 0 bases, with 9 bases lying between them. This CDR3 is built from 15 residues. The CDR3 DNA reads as TGTGCCATCAGTGAGTCCGAGACGGGCTCCTACGAGCAGTACTTC. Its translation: CAISESETGSYEQYF.

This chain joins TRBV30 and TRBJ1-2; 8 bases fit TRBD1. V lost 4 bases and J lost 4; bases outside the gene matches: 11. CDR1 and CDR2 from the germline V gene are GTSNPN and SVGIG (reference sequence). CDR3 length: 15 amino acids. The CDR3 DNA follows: TGTGCCTGGACCGGGACAGGCTTCAATTTCTATGGCTACACCTTC. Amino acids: CAWTGTGFNFYGYTF.

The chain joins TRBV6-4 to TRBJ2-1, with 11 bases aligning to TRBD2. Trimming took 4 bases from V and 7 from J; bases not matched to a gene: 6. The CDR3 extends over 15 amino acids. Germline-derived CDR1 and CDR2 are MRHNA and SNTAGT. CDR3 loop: CASSAIAGGPNEQFF. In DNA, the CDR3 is TGTGCCAGCAGTGCCATAGCGGGGGGGCCTAATGAGCAGTTCTTC.

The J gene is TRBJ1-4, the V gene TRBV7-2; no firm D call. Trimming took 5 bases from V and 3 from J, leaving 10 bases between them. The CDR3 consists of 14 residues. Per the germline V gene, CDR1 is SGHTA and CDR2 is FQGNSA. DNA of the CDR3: TGTGCCAGCAGCCCAACGGGTCCTAATGAAAAACTGTTTTTT. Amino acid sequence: CASSPTGPNEKLFF. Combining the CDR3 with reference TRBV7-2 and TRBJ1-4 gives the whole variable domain GAGVSQSPSNKVTEKGKDVELRCDPISGHTALYWYRQSLGQGLEFLIYFQGNSAPDKSGLPSDRFSAERTGGSVSTLTIQRTQQEDSAVYLCASSPTGPNEKLFFGSGTQLSVL.

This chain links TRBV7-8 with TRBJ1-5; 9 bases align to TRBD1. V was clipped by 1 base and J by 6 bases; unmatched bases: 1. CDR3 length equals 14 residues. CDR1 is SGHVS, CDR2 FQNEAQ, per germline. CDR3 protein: CASSLGTGVQPQHF. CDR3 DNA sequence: TGTGCCAGCAGCTTAGGGACAGGGGTTCAGCCCCAGCATTTT.

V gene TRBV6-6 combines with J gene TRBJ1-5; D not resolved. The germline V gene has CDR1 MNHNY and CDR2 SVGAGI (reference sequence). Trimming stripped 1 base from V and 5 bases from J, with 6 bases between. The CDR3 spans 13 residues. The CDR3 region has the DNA TGTGCCAGCAGTTACTTTATAGATCAGCCCCAGCATTTT. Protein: CASSYFIDQPQHF.

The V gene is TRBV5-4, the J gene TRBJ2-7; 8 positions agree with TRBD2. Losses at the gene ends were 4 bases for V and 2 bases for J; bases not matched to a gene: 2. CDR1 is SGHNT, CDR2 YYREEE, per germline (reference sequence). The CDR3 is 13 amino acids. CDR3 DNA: TGTGCCAGCAGCCCCGGGGGGGCCTACGAGCAGTACTTC. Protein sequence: CASSPGGAYEQYF.

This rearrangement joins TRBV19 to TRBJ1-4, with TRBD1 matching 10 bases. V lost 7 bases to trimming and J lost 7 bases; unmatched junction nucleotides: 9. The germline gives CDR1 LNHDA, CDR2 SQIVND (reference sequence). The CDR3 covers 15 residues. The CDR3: CASTGQGLGGEKLFF. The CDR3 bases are TGTGCCAGTACGGGACAGGGGTTGGGTGGTGAAAAACTGTTTTTT. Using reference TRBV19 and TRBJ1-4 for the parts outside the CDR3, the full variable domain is DGGITQSPKYLFRKEGQNVTLSCEQNLNHDAMYWYRQDPGQGLRLIYYSQIVNDFQKGDIAEGYSVSREKKESFPLTVTSAQKNPTAFYLCASTGQGLGGEKLFFGSGTQLSVL.

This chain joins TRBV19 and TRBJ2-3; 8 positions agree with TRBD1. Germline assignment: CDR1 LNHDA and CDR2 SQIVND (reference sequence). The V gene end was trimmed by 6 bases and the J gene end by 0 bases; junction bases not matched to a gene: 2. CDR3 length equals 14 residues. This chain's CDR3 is CASSRDRSTDTQYF. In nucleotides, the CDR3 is TGTGCCAGTAGCCGGGACAGGAGCACAGATACGCAGTATTTT.

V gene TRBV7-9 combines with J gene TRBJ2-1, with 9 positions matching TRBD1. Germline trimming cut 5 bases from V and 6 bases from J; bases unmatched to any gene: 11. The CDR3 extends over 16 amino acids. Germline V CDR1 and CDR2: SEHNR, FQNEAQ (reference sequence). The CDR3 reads CASSHSGTGITNEQFF. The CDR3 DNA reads TGTGCCAGCAGCCATTCCGGGACAGGGATAACCAATGAGCAGTTCTTC. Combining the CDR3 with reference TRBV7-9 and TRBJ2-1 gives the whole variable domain DTGVSQNPRHKITKRGQNVTFRCDPISEHNRLYWYRQTLGQGPEFLTYFQNEAQLEKSRLLSDRFSAERPKGSFSTLEIQRTEQGDSAMYLCASSHSGTGITNEQFFGPGTRLTVL.

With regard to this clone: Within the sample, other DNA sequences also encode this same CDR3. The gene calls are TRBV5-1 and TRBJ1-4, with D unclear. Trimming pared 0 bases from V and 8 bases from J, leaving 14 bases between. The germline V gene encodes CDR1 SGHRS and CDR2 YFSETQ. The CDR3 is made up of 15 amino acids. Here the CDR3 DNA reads TGCGCCAGCAGCTTGGTGGGGAGGGCTGGGGAAAAACTGTTTTTT. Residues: CASSLVGRAGEKLFF. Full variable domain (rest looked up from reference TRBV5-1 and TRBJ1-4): KAGVTQTPRYLIKTRGQQVTLSCSPISGHRSVSWYQQTPGQGLQFLFEYFSETQRNKGNFPGRFSGRQFSNSRSEMNVSTLELGDSALYLCASSLVGRAGEKLFFGSGTQLSVL.

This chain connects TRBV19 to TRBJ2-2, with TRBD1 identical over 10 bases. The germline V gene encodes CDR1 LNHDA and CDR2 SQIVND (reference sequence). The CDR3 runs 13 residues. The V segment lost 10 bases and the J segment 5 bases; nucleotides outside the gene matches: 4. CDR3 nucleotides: TGTGCCACGGGACAGGGGTATACCGGGGAGCTGTTTTTT. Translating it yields CATGQGYTGELFF.

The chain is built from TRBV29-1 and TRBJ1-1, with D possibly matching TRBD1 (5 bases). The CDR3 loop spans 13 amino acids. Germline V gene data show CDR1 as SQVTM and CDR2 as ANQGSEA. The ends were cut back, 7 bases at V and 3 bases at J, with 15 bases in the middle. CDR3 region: CSAERQLYTEAFF. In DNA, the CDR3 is TGCAGCGCGGAGAGACAGCTTTACACTGAAGCTTTCTTT.

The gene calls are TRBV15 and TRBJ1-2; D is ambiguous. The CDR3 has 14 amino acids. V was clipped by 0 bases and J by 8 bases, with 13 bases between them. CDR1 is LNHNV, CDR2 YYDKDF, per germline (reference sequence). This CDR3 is CATSRDRGSRGYTF. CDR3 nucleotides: TGTGCCACCAGCAGAGATCGAGGCAGTCGGGGCTACACCTTC.

CDR3 region: CSVETGLYTGELFF. CDR3 sequence (DNA): TGCAGCGTGGAAACGGGACTGTACACCGGGGAGCTGTTTTTT. V and J are TRBV29-1 and TRBJ2-2; TRBD2 might be the D (6 bases). Trimming left V 6 bases short and J 3 bases short, with 14 bases between. Per germline, CDR1 SQVTM and CDR2 ANQGSEA. The CDR3 is 14 amino acids.

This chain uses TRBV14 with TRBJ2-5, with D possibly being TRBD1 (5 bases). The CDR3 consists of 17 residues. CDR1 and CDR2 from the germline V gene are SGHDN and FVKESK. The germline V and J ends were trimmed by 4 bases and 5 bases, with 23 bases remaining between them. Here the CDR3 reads CASSLARLGTGDETQYF. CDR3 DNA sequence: TGTGCCAGCAGCCTCGCACGATTAGGAACAGGTGACGAGACCCAGTACTTC.

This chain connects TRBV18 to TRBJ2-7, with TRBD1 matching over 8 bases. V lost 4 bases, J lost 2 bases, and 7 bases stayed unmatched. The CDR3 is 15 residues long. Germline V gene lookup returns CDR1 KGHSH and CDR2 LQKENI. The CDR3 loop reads CASSLTGALTYEQYF. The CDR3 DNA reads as TGTGCCAGCTCACTGACAGGGGCCCTTACCTACGAGCAGTACTTC.

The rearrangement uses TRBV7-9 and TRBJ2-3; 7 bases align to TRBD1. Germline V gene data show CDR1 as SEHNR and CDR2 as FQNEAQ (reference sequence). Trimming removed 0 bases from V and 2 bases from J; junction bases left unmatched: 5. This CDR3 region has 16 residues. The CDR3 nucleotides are TGTGCCAGCAGCTTAGCGGGACAGCCCCCCACAGATACGCAGTATTTT. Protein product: CASSLAGQPPTDTQYF.

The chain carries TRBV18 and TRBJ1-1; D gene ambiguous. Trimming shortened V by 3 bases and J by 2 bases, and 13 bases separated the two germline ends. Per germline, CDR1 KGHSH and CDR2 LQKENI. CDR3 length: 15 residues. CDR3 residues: CASSPRQARNTEAFF. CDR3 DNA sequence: TGTGCCAGCTCACCTAGGCAGGCACGCAACACTGAAGCTTTCTTT.